This T cell receptor beta chain derives from a study of blood T cell repertoires in COVID-19. About the research overall: Both acute and convalescent COVID-19 samples were obtained from the United States, Italy and Spain. From T cells, B-cell-depleted T cells, or PBMCs came the material, which was cDNA or gDNA.

Study processing details: By means of reference gene primer amplification, nucleated cell counts were estimated. The assay was immunoSEQ multiplex PCR, and TCRdb's table has in-frame clones only and misses some. V and J calls and clone size are copied from that table; D and trimming were computed from the DNA. This table has 120,000 or so clones, around three quarters appearing once. The V end lost 1 base, the J end lost 0 bases, and 16 bases lay between the germline ends. The CDR3 runs to 18 residues. Germline values: CDR1 LGHNA, CDR2 YSLEER. The sequencing sample was made of peripheral blood. V usage is TRBV4-3 and J usage is TRBJ1-3; a possible D gene is TRBD1 (6 bases). The clonotype originates from a woman in her seventies with acute or convalescent COVID-19. The chain's CDR3 is CASSQAAPDSLSGNTIYF. CDR3 coding DNA: TGCGCCAGCAGCCAAGCTGCCCCGGACAGTCTCTCTGGAAACACCATATATTTT.